The T cell receptor beta chain described here comes from a study of cytomegalovirus exposure and HLA in healthy donors. Study conclusions and caveats: According to reports, the classifier identified cytomegalovirus status with high specificity and sensitivity. Rare TCR sequences predominated, though certain public TCRs were found in many donors. According to a subsequent analysis, TCR clusters from the first cohort were inclined to appear together in the roughly 110 validation repertoires.

These donors were members of the approximately 110-subject validation cohort, a group separate from the approximately 700-subject first cohort. Worth noting for this clone: No antigen is known for it.

Clones were read by immunoSEQ multiplex PCR, and TCRdb kept only the in-frame ones, dropping some. The sample has 120,000 or so clones, around nine tenths seen once. Unmatched junction bases numbered 7, after V lost 6 bases and J lost 4 bases. Germline V gene sequence: CDR1 SGHNT, CDR2 YENEEA. This CDR3 spans 14 amino acids. This clonotype was obtained from a man aged 18 to 29 in good health and CMV-seropositive. Specimen: PBMCs. The chain links TRBV11-3 to TRBJ2-7; the match to TRBD1 covers 9 bases. CDR3 nucleotides: TGTGCCAGCAGACCCGACAGGGGGTTATACGAGCAGTACTTC. Amino acid sequence: CASRPDRGLYEQYF.